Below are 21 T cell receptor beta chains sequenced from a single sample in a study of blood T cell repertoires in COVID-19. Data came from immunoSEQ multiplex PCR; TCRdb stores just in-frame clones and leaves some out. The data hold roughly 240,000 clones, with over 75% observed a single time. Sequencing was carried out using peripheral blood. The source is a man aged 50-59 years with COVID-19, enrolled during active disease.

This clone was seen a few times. The CDR3 reads CSVAFGQGRNQPQHF. The CDR3 DNA reads as TGCAGCGTTGCTTTTGGACAGGGAAGGAATCAGCCCCAGCATTTT. The chain combines TRBV29-1 with TRBJ1-5, with 8 bases lining up with TRBD1. With 4 bases clipped from V and 4 bases from J, the junction kept 9 bases outside the gene matches. The germline V gene has CDR1 SQVTM and CDR2 ANQGSEA. The CDR3 runs 15 residues.

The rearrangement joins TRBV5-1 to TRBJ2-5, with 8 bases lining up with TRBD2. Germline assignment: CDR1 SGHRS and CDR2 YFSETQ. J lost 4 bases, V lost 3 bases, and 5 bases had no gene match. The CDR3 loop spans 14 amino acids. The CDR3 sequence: CASSSTGTRETQYF. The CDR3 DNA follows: TGCGCCAGCAGCTCTACAGGGACTAGAGAGACCCAGTACTTC.

The CDR3 protein is CASSRESSYEQYF. The CDR3 DNA sequence: TGTGCCAGCAGTCGGGAGAGCTCCTACGAGCAGTACTTC. V usage is TRBV7-9 and J usage is TRBJ2-7, with D possibly being TRBD2 (6 bases). V lost 6 bases and J lost 0, with 9 bases in between. From germline, CDR1 is SEHNR and CDR2 FQNEAQ (reference sequence). The CDR3 totals 13 residues.

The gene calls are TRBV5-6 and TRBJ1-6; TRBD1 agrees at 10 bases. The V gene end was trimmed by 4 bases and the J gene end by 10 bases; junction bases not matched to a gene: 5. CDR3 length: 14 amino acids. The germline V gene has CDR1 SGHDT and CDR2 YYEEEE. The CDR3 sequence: CASSGGQGLSPLHF. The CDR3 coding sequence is TGTGCCAGCAGCGGGGGACAGGGGCTCTCACCCCTCCACTTT.

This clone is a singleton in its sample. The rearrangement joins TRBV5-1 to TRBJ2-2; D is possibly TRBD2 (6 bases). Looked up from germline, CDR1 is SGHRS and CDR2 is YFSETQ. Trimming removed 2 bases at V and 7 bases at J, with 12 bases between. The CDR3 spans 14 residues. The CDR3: CASSLSLAVGELFF. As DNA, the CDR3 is TGCGCCAGCAGCTTATCACTAGCAGTCGGGGAGCTGTTTTTT.

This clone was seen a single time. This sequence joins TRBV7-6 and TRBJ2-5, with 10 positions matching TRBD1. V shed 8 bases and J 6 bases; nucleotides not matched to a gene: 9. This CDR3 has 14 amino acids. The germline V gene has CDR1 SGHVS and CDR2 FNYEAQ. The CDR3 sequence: CASQPTGQGKTQYF. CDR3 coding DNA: TGTGCCAGCCAACCCACGGGACAGGGGAAGACCCAGTACTTC.

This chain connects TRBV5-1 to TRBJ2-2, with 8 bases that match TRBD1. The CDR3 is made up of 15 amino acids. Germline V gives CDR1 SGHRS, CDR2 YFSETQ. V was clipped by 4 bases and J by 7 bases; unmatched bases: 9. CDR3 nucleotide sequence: TGCGCCAGCAGCGGTCAGGGGGCTTATATCGGGGAGCTGTTTTTT. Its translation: CASSGQGAYIGELFF.

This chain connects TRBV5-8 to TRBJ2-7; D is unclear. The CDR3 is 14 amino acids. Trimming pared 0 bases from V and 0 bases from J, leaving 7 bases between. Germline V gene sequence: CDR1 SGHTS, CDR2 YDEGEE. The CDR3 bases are TGTGCCAGCAGCTTGGGGCAAAACTCCTACGAGCAGTACTTC. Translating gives CASSLGQNSYEQYF. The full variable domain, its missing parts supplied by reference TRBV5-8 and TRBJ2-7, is EAGVTQSPTHLIKTRGQQATLRCSPISGHTSVYWYQQALGLGLQFLLWYDEGEERNRGNFPPRFSGRQFPNYSSELNVNALELEDSALYLCASSLGQNSYEQYFGPGTRLTVT.

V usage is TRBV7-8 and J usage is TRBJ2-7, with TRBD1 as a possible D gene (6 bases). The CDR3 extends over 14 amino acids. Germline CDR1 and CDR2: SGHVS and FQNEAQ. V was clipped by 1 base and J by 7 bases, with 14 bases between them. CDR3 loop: CASSLVTGKREQYF. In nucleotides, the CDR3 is TGTGCCAGCAGCTTAGTTACAGGGAAGAGGGAGCAGTACTTC.

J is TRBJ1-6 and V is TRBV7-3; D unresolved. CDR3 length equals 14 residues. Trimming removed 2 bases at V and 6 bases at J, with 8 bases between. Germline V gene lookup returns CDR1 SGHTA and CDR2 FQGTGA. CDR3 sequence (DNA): TGTGCCAGCAGCTTAGGTTCTATTAATTCACCCCTCCACTTT. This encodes CASSLGSINSPLHF.

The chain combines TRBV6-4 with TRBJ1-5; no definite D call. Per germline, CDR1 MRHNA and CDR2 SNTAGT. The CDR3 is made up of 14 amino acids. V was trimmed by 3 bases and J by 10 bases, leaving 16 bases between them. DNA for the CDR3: TGTGCCAGCAGTGAAGTAGGGAGGGAGCGACCCCAGCATTTT. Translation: CASSEVGRERPQHF.

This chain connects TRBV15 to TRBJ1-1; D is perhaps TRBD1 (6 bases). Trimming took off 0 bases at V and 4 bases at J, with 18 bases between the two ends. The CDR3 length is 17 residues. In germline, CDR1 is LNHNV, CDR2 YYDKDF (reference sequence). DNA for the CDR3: TGTGCCACCAGCAGAGAGGGCTGGGCAGGGGCGGGCACTGAAGCTTTCTTT. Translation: CATSREGWAGAGTEAFF.

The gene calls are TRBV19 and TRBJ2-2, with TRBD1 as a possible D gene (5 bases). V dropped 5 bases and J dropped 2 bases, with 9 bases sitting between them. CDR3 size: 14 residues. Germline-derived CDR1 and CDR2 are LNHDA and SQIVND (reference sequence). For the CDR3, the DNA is TGTGCCAGTAGTCGACAGCCCAACACCGGGGAGCTGTTTTTT. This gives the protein CASSRQPNTGELFF.

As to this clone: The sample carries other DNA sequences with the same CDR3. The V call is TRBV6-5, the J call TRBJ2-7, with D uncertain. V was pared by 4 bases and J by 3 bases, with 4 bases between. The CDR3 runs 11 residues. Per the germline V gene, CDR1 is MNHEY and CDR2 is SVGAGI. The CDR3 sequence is CASSSDYEQYF. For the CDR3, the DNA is TGTGCCAGCAGTTCAGACTACGAGCAGTACTTC.

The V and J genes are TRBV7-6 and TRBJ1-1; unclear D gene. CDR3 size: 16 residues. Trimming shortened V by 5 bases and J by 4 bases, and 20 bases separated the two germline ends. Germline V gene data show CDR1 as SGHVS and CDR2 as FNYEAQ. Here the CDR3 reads CASSPTVEGGSTEAFF. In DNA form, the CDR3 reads TGTGCCAGCAGCCCCACCGTGGAGGGCGGTAGCACTGAAGCTTTCTTT.

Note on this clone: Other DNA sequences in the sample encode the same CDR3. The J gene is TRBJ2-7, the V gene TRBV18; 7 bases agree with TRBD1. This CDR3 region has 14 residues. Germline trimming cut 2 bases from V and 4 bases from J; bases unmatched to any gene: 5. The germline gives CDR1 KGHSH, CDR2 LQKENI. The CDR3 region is CASSPSTGRYEQYF. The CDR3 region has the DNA TGTGCCAGCTCACCATCGACAGGGCGGTACGAGCAGTACTTC.

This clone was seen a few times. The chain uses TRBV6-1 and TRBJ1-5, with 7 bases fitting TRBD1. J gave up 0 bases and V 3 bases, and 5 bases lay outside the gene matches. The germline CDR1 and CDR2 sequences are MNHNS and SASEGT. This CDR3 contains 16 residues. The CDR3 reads CASSDQTGFSNQPQHF. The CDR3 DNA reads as TGTGCCAGCAGTGACCAGACAGGGTTTAGCAATCAGCCCCAGCATTTT.

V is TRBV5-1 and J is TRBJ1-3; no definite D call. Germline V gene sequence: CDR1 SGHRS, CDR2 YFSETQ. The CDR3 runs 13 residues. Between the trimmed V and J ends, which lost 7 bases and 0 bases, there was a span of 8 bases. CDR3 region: CASSGVSGNTIYF. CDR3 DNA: TGCGCCAGCTCGGGAGTCTCTGGAAACACCATATATTTT.

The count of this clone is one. DNA for the CDR3: TGTGCCAGCAGTCCTAGCTTCCACGAGCAGTACTTC. Translation gives CASSPSFHEQYF. The chain couples TRBV6-6 to TRBJ2-7, with a weak D call TRBD2 (5 bases). This CDR3 spans 12 amino acids. Germline-derived CDR1 and CDR2 are MNHNY and SVGAGI (reference sequence). The V gene lost 5 bases and the J gene lost 5 bases, with 10 bases spanning the gap.

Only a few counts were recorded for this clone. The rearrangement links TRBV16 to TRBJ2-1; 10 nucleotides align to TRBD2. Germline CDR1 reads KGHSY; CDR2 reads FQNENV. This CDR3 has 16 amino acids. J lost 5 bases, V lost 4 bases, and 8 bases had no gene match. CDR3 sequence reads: CASSPMDSGGNNEQFF. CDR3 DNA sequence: TGTGCCAGCAGCCCCATGGATAGCGGGGGGAACAATGAGCAGTTCTTC. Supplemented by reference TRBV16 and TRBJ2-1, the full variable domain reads GEEVAQTPKHLVRGEGQKAKLYCAPIKGHSYVFWYQQVLKNEFKFLISFQNENVFDETGMPKERFSAKCLPNSPCSLEIQATKLEDSAVYFCASSPMDSGGNNEQFFGPGTRLTVL.

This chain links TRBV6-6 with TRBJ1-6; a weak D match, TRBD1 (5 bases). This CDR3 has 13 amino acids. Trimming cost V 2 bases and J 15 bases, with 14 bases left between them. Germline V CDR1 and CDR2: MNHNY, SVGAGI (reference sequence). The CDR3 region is CASSYMGGSILHF. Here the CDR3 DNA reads TGTGCCAGCAGTTACATGGGGGGATCCATCCTCCACTTT.